The clone carrying this T cell receptor beta chain was detected ten times or more. These data are taken from a study of human T cells and chemical hapten exposure. The time point is: patch test 1, 2 weeks after DPC sensitization. Regarding treatment: therapeutic diphenylcyclopropenone sensitization with weekly scalp DPC. Each CDR3 protein is one row after TCRdb ran MiXCR on the RACE reads. The profile shows some 400,000 distinct CDR3 sequences, approximately 5.1% of them singletons. The CDR3 runs 13 residues. Deletions cut 4 bases from V and 2 bases from J, with 6 bases between. Germline CDR1 reads MNHEY; CDR2 reads SMNVEV (reference sequence).

The sequence came from a woman aged 45 to 65 with alopecia areata. Some clones in this sample may be carry-over from other donors' samples. The chain recombines TRBV27 with TRBJ1-5, with D tentatively TRBD1 (6 bases). This specimen was whole blood, taken in connection with sensitization to the hapten diphenylcyclopropenone (DPC). The CDR3 is CASSYRGNQPQHF. In nucleotides, the CDR3 is TGTGCCAGCAGTTACAGGGGCAATCAGCCCCAGCATTTT.